These T cell receptor beta chains were read from a single sample in a study of blood T cell repertoires in COVID-19. TCRdb's table, derived via immunoSEQ multiplex PCR, lists solely in-frame clones and lacks some. The sample shows approximately 70,000 clones, about 93% of them seen only once. Input material: peripheral blood. The source of these receptors is a human donor in a cohort sampled during active COVID-19. CDR3s leave out the opening cysteine and the closing phenylalanine or tryptophan. The order of the fields is V gene, CDR3 length, CDR3 protein.

V gene: TRBV5-6
CDR3 length: 13
CDR3 protein: ASSLAGQGLYEQY

V gene: TRBV24-1
CDR3 length: 10
CDR3 protein: ATSASEAEAF

V gene: TRBV21-1
CDR3 length: 14
CDR3 protein: ASSTSDTLFNQPQH

V gene: TRBV29-1
CDR3 length: 10
CDR3 protein: SVQGGRNEQY

V gene: TRBV19
CDR3 length: 11
CDR3 protein: ASSERQAEKLF

V gene: TRBV5-4
CDR3 length: 11
CDR3 protein: ASSQGTGEKLF

V gene: TRBV28
CDR3 length: 11
CDR3 protein: ASRQGPNSPLH

V gene: TRBV9
CDR3 length: 13
CDR3 protein: ASSVDPDRYYEQY

V gene: TRBV5-8
CDR3 length: 13
CDR3 protein: ASSLGQGFYNEQF

V gene: TRBV4-1
CDR3 length: 14
CDR3 protein: ASSQDTGPQVYGYT